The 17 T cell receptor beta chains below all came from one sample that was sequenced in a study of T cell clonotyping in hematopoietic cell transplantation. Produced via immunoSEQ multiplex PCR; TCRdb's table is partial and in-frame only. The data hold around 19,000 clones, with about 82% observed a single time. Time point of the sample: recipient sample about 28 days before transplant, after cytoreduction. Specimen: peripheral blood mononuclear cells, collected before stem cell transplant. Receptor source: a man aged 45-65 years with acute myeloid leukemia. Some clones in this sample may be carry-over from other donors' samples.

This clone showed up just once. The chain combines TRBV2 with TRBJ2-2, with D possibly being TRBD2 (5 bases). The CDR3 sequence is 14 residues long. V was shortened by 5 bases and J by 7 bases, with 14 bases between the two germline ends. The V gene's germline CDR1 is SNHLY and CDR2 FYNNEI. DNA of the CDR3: TGTGCCAGCAGTCCCGGACCTGGAGGCGGGGAGCTGTTTTTT. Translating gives CASSPGPGGGELFF. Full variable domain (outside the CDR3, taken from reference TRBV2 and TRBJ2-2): EPEVTQTPSHQVTQMGQEVILRCVPISNHLYFYWYRQILGQKVEFLVSFYNNEISEKSEIFDDQFSVERPDGSNFTLKIRSTKLEDSAMYFCASSPGPGGGELFFGEGSRLTVL.

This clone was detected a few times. The CDR3 loop reads CASSKLPAGETQYF. The CDR3 nucleotides are TGTGCCAGTAGTAAGCTTCCGGCGGGAGAGACCCAGTACTTC. The V gene is TRBV19, the J gene TRBJ2-5, with D maybe TRBD2 (5 bases). V lost 4 bases, J lost 4 bases, and 13 bases lay in between. Germline V CDR1 and CDR2: LNHDA, SQIVND (reference sequence). The length of the CDR3 is 14 residues.

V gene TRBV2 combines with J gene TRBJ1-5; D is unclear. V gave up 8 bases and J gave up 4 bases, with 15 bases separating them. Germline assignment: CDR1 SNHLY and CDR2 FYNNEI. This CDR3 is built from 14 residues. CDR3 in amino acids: CASDGTAINQPQHF. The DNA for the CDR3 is TGTGCCAGCGACGGAACAGCGATTAATCAGCCCCAGCATTTT.

CDR3 in amino acids: CASSSPSRDTQYF. The CDR3 coding sequence is TGTGCCAGCAGTTCTCCCAGTAGGGATACGCAGTATTTT. V gene TRBV28 combines with J gene TRBJ2-3, with no clear D. V was shortened by 4 bases and J by 6 bases, with 11 bases between the two germline ends. CDR1 and CDR2 from the germline V gene are MDHEN and SYDVKM. There are 13 residues in the CDR3.

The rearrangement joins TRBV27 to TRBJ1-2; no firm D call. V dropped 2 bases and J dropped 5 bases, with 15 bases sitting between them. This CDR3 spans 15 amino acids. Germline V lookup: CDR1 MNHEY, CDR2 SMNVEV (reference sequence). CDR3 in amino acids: CASSLGSGFRYGYTF. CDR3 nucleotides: TGTGCCAGCAGTTTAGGGAGCGGATTTCGGTATGGCTACACCTTC.

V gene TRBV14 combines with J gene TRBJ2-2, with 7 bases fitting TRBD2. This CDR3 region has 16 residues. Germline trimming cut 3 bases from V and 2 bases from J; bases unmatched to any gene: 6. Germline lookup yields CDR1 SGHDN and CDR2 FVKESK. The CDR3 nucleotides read TGTGCCAGCAGCCATCGGCGGGGGATTAACACCGGGGAGCTGTTTTTT. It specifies CASSHRRGINTGELFF.

The CDR3 region has the DNA TGTGCCAGCAGCTTAGTGTGGACAGGGAGAGGAGAGACCCAGTACTTC. Its protein product is CASSLVWTGRGETQYF. The chain has TRBV7-2 and TRBJ2-5; 8 nucleotides match TRBD1. CDR1 SGHTA and CDR2 FQGNSA come from the germline V gene. The junction had 8 bases not matched to a gene; V was cut back by 1 base and J by 4 bases. There are 16 residues in the CDR3.

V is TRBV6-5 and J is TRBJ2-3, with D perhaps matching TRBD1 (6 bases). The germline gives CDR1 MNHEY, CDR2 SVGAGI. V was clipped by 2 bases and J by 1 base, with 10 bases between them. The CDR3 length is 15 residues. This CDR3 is CASSYRGRRTDTQYF. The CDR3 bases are TGTGCCAGCAGTTACAGGGGGAGACGCACAGATACGCAGTATTTT.

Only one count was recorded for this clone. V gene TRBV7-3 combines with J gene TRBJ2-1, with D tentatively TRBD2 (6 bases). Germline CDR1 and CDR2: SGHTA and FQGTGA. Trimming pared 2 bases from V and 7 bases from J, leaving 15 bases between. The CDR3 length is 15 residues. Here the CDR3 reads CASSLLTSPLNEQFF. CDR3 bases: TGTGCCAGCAGCTTATTAACTAGCCCCCTGAATGAGCAGTTCTTC.

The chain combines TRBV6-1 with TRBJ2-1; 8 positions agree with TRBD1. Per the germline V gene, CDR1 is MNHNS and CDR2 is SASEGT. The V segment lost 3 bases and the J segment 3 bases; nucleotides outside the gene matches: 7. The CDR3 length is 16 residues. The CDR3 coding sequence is TGTGCCAGCAGTGAGTACGGGACAGGCAACTACAATGAGCAGTTCTTC. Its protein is CASSEYGTGNYNEQFF.

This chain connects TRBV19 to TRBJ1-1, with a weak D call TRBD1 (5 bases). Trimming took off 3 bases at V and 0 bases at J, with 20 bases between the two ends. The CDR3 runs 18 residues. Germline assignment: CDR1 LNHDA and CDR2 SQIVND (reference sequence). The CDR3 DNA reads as TGTGCCAGTAGTATTTTCTTTCTCGACAGTCCATTGAACACTGAAGCTTTCTTT. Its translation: CASSIFFLDSPLNTEAFF.

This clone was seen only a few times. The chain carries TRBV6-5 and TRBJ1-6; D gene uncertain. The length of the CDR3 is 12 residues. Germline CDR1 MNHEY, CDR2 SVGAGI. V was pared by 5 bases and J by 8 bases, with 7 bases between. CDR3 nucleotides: TGTGCCAGCAGTAGCTCCGATTCACCCCTCCACTTT. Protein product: CASSSSDSPLHF.

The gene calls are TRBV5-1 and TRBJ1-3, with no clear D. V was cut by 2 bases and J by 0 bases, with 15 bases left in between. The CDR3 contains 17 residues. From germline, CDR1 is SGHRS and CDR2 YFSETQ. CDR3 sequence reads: CASSFHPDPNSGNTIYF. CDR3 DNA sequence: TGCGCCAGCAGCTTCCATCCTGACCCAAACTCTGGAAACACCATATATTTT.

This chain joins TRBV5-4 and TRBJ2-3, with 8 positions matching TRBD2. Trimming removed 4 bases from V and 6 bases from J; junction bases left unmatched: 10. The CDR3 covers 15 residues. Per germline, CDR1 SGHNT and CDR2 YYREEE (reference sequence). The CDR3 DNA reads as TGTGCCAGCAGCCAGGCTACTAGCGGCCGGGATACGCAGTATTTT. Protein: CASSQATSGRDTQYF.

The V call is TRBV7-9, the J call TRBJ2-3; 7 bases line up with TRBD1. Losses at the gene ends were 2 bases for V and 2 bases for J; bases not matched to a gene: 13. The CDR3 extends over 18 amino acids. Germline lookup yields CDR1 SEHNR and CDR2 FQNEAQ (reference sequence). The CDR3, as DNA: TGTGCCAGCAGCTTACCATTGCGTGGGACAGTCACCACAGATACGCAGTATTTT. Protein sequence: CASSLPLRGTVTTDTQYF.

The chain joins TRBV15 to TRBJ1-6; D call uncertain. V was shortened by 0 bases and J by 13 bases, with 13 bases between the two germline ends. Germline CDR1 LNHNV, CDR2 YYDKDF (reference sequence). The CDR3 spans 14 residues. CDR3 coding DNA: TGTGCCACCAGCAGAGATCTTGGGGAACCGCCCCTCCACTTT. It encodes CATSRDLGEPPLHF.

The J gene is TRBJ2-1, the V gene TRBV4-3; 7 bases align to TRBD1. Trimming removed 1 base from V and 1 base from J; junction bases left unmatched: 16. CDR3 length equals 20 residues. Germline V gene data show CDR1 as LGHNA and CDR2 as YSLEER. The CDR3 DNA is TGCGCCAGCAGCCAAGTTTACAGGGGCCAGAGCTTAGGTTCCTACAATGAGCAGTTCTTC. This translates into CASSQVYRGQSLGSYNEQFF.